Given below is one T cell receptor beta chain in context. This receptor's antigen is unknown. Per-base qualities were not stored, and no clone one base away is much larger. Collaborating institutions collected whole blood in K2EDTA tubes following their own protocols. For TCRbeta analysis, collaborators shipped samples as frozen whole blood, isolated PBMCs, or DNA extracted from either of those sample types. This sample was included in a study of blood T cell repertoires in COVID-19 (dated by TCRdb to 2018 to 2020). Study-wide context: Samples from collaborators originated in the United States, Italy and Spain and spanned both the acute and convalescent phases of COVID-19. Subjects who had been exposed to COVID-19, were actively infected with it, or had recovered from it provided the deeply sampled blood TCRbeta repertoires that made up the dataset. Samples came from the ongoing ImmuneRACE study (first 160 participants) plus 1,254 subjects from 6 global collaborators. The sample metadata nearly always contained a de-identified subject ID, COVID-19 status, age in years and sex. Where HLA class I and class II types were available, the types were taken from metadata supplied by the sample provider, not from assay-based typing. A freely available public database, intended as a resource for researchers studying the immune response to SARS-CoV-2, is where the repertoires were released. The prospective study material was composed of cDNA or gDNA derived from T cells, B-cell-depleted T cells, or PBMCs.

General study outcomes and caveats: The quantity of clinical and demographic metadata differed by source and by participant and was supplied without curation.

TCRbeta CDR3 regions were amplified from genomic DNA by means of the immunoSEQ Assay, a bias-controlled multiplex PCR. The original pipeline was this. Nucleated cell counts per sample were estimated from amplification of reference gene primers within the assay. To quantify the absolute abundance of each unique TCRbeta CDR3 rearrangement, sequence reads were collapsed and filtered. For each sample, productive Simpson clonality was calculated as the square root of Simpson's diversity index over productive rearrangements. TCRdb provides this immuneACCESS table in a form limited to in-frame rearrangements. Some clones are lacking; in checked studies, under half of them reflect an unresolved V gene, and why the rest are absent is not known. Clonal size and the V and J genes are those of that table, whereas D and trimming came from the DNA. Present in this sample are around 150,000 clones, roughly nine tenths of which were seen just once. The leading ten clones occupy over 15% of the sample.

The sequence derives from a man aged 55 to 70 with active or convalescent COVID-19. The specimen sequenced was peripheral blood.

The DNA is TGTGCCATCCAGGGACAGACCGATTCCTACGAGCAGTACTTC. Translated, this is CAIQGQTDSYEQYF. This chain joins TRBV10-3 to TRBJ2-7, with 7 bases aligning to TRBD1. Including the terminal cysteine and phenylalanine, the CDR3 comprises 14 residues. Just CDR3 DNA is preserved here, 42 bases in frame from base 1. Here V drops 8 bases and J drops 1 base, and the junction holds 8 bases not matched to any gene. CDR1 and CDR2, per the germline V gene, are ENHRY and SYGVKD.